This TCR beta chain was sequenced in a study of Ad26.COV2.S vaccination and SARS-CoV-2 variants. The CDR3 sequence is 15 residues long. The J segment lost 5 bases and the V segment lost 1 base, leaving 5 bases of the junction unmatched. The germline gives CDR1 MNHNY, CDR2 SVGAGI (reference sequence). Sequencing used immunoSEQ multiplex PCR; TCRdb keeps in-frame clones, though not all of them. The sample consists of approximately 420,000 clones, 70% to 90% of them appearing once. Treatment in this sample: about 20 received Ad26.COV2.S at low or high dose, single or two shots; roughly five received placebo; per-sample allocation not given. The samples were gathered on day 63 after the first injection of vaccine or placebo.

The genes are TRBV6-6 and TRBJ1-5; 7 positions match TRBD1. Material: peripheral blood, obtained in a trial of Ad26.COV2.S vaccine versus placebo. This TCR was recovered from a person aged 18-60 years who received the Ad26.COV2.S COVID-19 vaccine or a placebo. Written as DNA, the CDR3 is TGTGCCAGCAGTTACTACAGGGGAATGGATCAGCCCCAGCATTTT. It specifies CASSYYRGMDQPQHF.